These T cell receptor beta chains were read from a single sample in a study of identical twins. TCRdb ran MiXCR on the 5' RACE reads and lists one entry per CDR3 protein. The sample has about 460,000 distinct CDR3 sequences, 14% seen once; the top ten hold about 0.54%. These data were also filed under a second study, of yellow fever vaccine responses in identical twins.

Sequenced: CD4+ T cells sorted from blood. These receptors were collected from a woman younger than 35 in good health. CDR3s include the opening cysteine and the closing phenylalanine or tryptophan. Each record gives: clone size, V gene, D gene, J gene, CDR3 protein, CDR3 DNA. The D gene is left open where the match is weak. The size field is filled for only some rows; it gives once, few, many or a size class.

>few|TRBV7-6|.|TRBJ2-5
CASSLALNSQETQYF
TGTGCCAGCAGCTTAGCGCTCAACTCACAAGAGACCCAGTACTTC
>many|TRBV20-1|.|TRBJ1-6
CSARNGNSPLHF
TGCAGTGCTAGAAACGGCAATTCACCCCTCCACTTT
>.|TRBV20-1|.|TRBJ2-3
CSAEQRGTDTQYF
TGCAGTGCCGAGCAACGGGGCACAGATACGCAGTATTTT
>few|TRBV6-1|.|TRBJ1-5
CATGRGFSNQPQHF
TGTGCCACGGGGAGGGGATTTAGCAATCAGCCCCAGCATTTT
>many|TRBV5-1|.|TRBJ2-1
CASSSGTYNEQFF
TGTGCCAGCAGCTCGGGGACCTACAATGAGCAGTTCTTC
>.|TRBV29-1|.|TRBJ2-2
CSATPQGNTGELFF
TGCAGCGCAACGCCACAGGGGAACACCGGGGAGCTGTTTTTT
>few|TRBV3-1|.|TRBJ2-1
CASSNPGPNEQFF
TGTGCCAGCAGCAACCCGGGCCCCAATGAGCAGTTCTTC
>.|TRBV7-2|TRBD1|TRBJ2-7
CASSRDRGNYEQYF
TGTGCCAGCAGCAGGGACAGGGGGAACTACGAGCAGTACTTC
>.|TRBV12-3/TRBV12-4|TRBD1|TRBJ2-2
CASTPNPGQGNTGELFF
TGTGCCAGCACCCCCAACCCGGGACAGGGTAACACCGGGGAGCTGTTTTTT
>few|TRBV7-8|TRBD1|TRBJ2-7
CASSLGQGRTEQYF
TGTGCCAGCAGCCTAGGACAGGGTAGAACCGAGCAGTACTTC
>few|TRBV7-2|TRBD2|TRBJ2-7
CASSLIAGGISYEQYF
TGTGCCAGCAGCTTAATCGCGGGAGGCATCTCCTACGAGCAGTACTTC